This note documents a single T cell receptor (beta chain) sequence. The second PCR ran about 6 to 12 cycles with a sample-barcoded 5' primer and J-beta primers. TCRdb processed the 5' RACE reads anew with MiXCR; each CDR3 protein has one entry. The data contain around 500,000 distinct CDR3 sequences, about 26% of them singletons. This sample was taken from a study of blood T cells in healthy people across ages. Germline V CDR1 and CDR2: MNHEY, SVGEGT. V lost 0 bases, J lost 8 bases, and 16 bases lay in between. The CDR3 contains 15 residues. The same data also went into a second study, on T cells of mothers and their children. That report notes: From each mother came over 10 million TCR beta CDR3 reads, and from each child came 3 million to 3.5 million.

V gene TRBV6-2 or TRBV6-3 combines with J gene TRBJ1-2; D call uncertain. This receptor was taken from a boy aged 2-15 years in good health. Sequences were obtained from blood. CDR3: CASSYSIWQAEGYTF. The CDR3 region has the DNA TGTGCCAGCAGTTACTCGATATGGCAGGCGGAAGGCTACACCTTC.